This TCR beta chain came from a study of blood T cells in healthy people across ages (dated by TCRdb to the mid-2010s). Regarding the complete study: In model experiments, template switching captured about one uniquely barcoded TCR beta cDNA molecule for every two T cells. The study measured age-related changes in TCR beta repertoire diversity using deep sequencing normalized with unique cDNA molecular identifiers. Donors were grouped into four age groups: young (average approximately 16 years), middle-aged (roughly 38), aged (roughly 67) and long-lived (approximately 78). To avoid experimental bias, donors of different ages were randomly spread across the sequencing lanes. For two donors (one aged 18 to 30 and one aged 80 or older), the study analyzed two additional independent replicas of 1 million unique cDNA reads from the same blood draw. Results the study describes overall, beyond this receptor: As age increased, observed TCR beta diversity per million T cells dropped in a roughly linear way, and a significant reduction was already evident by age roughly 40. Because profiling used bulk unsorted PBMCs, naive and antigen-experienced compartments could not be compared conclusively. The CMV infection status of donors was not known, potentially confounding age-related changes in expanded clonotypes. A strong correlation was found between observed TCR beta diversity and the percentage of naive T cells measured by flow cytometry. The long-lived group showed more naive CD4+ T cells, fewer expanded clones and increased TCR diversity than the aged group, suggesting age selection. Estimates of total diversity based on one million sequenced T cells were considered lower bounds and underestimates.

The receptor library was made with 5' RACE. These reads were obtained on an Illumina HiSeq 2500. A second PCR of about 7 to 12 cycles was run with a J-beta primer mix and a sample-barcoded 5' primer. A unique molecular identifier was introduced onto each TCR beta cDNA molecule by a template-switch 5' adaptor carrying 12 random nucleotides. Each sample yielded at least 3 million CDR3-containing paired-end reads. All of the RNA was converted into first-strand cDNA using the Mint cDNA synthesis kit, with a TRBC-specific oligonucleotide serving as the primer. All cDNA was treated with uracil-DNA glycosylase and then went through a first 18-cycle PCR with the universal primers M1SS and BC2_uni_R. As for the authors' bioinformatics: For normalization, 1 million high-quality reads, each with a distinct molecular identifier, were randomly selected from each sample. Reads sharing molecular identifiers were discarded rather than binned into consensus sequences. MiTCR, with a Q25 quality threshold and the strictest error-elimination algorithm, was used for CDR3 identification, clonotype clustering and error correction. A nonparametric unseen species model with Euler transformation was used to estimate lower-bound total TCR beta diversity. TCRdb cleaned the public reads at Q25 with fastp, built clones with MiXCR and kept in-frame beta chains. When rows share a CDR3 protein, they turn into one entry using the most common DNA and genes. TCRdb's processing, not the authors' own work, is the source of the V and J calls. Within this sample are about 1.4 million distinct CDR3 sequences, with approximately 59% of them counted one time only. Together, the top ten hold 6.5% to 8% of the sample.

The CDR3 contains 13 residues, cysteine and phenylalanine counted. Only CDR3 DNA is held: 39 bases, read in frame from base 1. Trimming costs V 7 bases and J 10 bases, and their ends lie 20 bases apart. The germline V gene (reference sequence) gives CDR1 as MNHEY and CDR2 as SMNVEV. A few counts support this clonotype. Its recognized antigen is unknown. No much larger clonotype is one base removed from it; base qualities were not supplied. The donors were roughly 40 Caucasian individuals from Russia, aged roughly 6 to 90 years, who were systemically healthy. Approximately 9.3 milliliters of peripheral blood were drawn from each donor into EDTA-treated Vacutainer tubes. Ficoll-Paque density-gradient centrifugation was used to isolate PBMCs, with at least 6.5 million per sample. Trizol reagent was used to extract total RNA from the PBMCs, yielding at least 5 micrograms per sample. Naive CD45RAhigh/CD27high T cell percentages were measured by flow cytometry on a PBMC aliquot from every donor.

The sequence joins TRBV27 to TRBJ2-7; a tentative D call is TRBD1 (6 bases match). The receptor was derived from a man younger than 35 in good health. The material sequenced was blood. DNA sequence: TGTGCCAGCAAGGGGCAGGGGAGTTCCCTTCAGTACTTC. It translates to CASKGQGSSLQYF.